This T cell receptor (beta chain) was retrieved from a study of cytomegalovirus exposure and HLA in healthy donors (dated by TCRdb to the late 2010s). As for the study more broadly: An earlier analysis of approximately 550 of the donors reported approximately 300 Gb of sequence data and 117 million unique TCR beta sequences from about 200 million T cells. An earlier analysis of fewer than 700 of the donors applied high-throughput TCR beta sequencing to assess whether each TCR beta V gene segment acted as functional or pseudogenic. In a later analysis, previously published TCR beta repertoires from about 670 donors were re-analyzed and high-resolution HLA genotyping was added so that TCR occurrence patterns could be studied. Among around 400 genotyped donors of the cohort, an average of roughly 230,000 unique TCR beta nucleotide sequences was sequenced per donor, of which about 20% were non-productive. To predict cytomegalovirus infection status, the study brought together high-throughput TCR immunosequencing, statistical association of individual TCRs with disease status, and machine learning. The later analysis used no new phenotypic data to find candidate immune exposures, relying instead on TCR beta sequences and their occurrence across donors. Of the approximately 400 genotyped donors, about 80% fell in the genetic ancestry cluster associated with self-reported Caucasian donors. HLA typing covered class I and class II loci at four-digit resolution. A later genetic analysis used genome-wide SNP genotypes for 398 of the 666 donors, treating that subset as a discovery cohort. The study aimed to test whether signatures of past pathogen exposure could be identified by cataloging public T cell receptors. Typing coverage differed by locus: A, B, C, DRB1 and DQB1 were typed in about 629-640 donors, DQA1 in about 510, DPA1 in around 610, and DPB1 in around 440. Four to six DR-DQ haplotypes were handled as single units for association and clustering, since linkage in the cohort was strong. Besides the first cohort of around 670 subjects, a separate validation cohort made up of roughly 130 different subjects was used. Donor age, sex, ethnicity and CMV serostatus were compiled together with the repertoire data. Approximately 310 gigabases of sequencing data and 70 million to 85 million unique TCR sequences were included in an early release covering around 650 HLA-typed donors. All discovery cohort repertoires had been generated using a single sequencing platform. The study used immunosequencing to profile the T cell repertoires of under 700 subjects and linked those repertoires to cytomegalovirus serostatus. Results the study describes overall, beyond this receptor: A total of 150 to 200 TCR beta chains were listed by the study as associated with cytomegalovirus. A cluster of highly shared sequence variants was judged likely to represent a technical artifact of the sequencing pipeline. Because the 87-base-pair reads could not distinguish some IMGT-functional V segments, including TRBV6-2 and TRBV6-3, those segments were excluded. A further reported finding was that TCR beta sequences accurately predicted the HLA-A and HLA-B alleles for most subjects in the first cohort. The only immune exposure information available for the cohort was CMV serostatus. Three of the identified cytomegalovirus-associated TCR beta chains were confirmed in vitro to be specific for cytomegalovirus antigens. Correlated functional status among segregating V segments might be attributable to linkage disequilibrium, but an unknown experimental factor could not be ruled out. The cohort was sequenced for TCR beta chains only, and without alpha or paired-chain data the features that could be detected were limited. In both the original and validation cohorts, the classifier was reported to diagnose cytomegalovirus status with high specificity and sensitivity. When HLA alleles, especially DR and DQ, strongly co-occurred, attributing TCR associations to individual alleles was difficult. Several of the top co-occurrence clusters appeared to be linked to parvovirus B19, influenza, CMV and Epstein-Barr virus, according to a later analysis. A later analysis found that most CMV-associated TCR beta chains appeared HLA-restricted, with HLA associations seemingly driven largely by CMV exposure. The authors suggested that the approach could potentially be extended to other disease states and immunological phenotypes. According to a later analysis, TCR association rates differed among HLA loci, with DRB1 alleles showing the most associated TCRs and HLA-C alleles showing the fewest. In a later genetic analysis, fewer N-insertions in productive TCRs were reported among donors in an Asian-associated ancestry cluster than the roughly 700-donor mean. In a later analysis, HLA-associated TCR beta chains showed more clonal expansion and lower generation probabilities than non-associated chains that were equally common. In a later analysis, around 15,000 TCR beta sequences were associated with specific HLA alleles at a false discovery rate of 0.05. Because HLA typing was missing for some donors at each locus, association tests included only the typed subset. In an earlier analysis of about 600 of the donors, most TCR beta V segments appeared in productive rearrangements about 90% or about 30% of the time, broadly matching IMGT annotations. Because counts were too low, roughly 18 rarely observed V segments, including chromosome 9 orphons, were left out of the earlier analysis of some 640 of the donors. A later genetic analysis associated a missense DCLRE1C variant with V-gene and J-gene trimming of TCR beta chains, and an independent cohort replicated the association. Roughly uniform sequencing depth across donors was assumed in presence/absence analyses, although this assumption may not hold. Across donors, most TCR sequences were observed very rarely, whereas some public TCRs were present in many individuals.

This clone was seen more than once but under ten times. No cognate antigen has been identified for it. No base qualities exist here, and no much larger clone lies one base off it. The cohort consisted of 650 to 850 healthy bone marrow donors. All cohort members were sampled while nominally healthy, although unrecorded immune exposures were likely present. CMV serostatus was recorded as positive for some 300 and negative for about half of the 666 cohort members, whereas no CMV serostatus was recorded for the donor in question. Every donor gave a peripheral blood sample, and the peripheral blood mononuclear cells from that sample were used for TCR beta sequencing. The Qiagen DNeasy Blood Extraction Kit was used to extract genomic DNA from the blood cell samples. CDR1 and CDR2, looked up from the germline V gene, are SGHDT and YYEEEE. The CDR3 numbers 14 residues from cysteine through phenylalanine. The DNA shown is the 42-base CDR3, in frame from base 1. The V end loses 2 bases and the J end loses 6 bases, and a stretch of 13 bases separates them.

Libraries were prepared through the immunoSEQ multiplex PCR assay. A mixture of 60 forward primers for TCR Vbeta segments and 13 reverse primers for TCR Jbeta segments was used in the multiplex PCR. A multiplex PCR assay on genomic DNA amplified the CDR3 region of rearranged TCR beta genes. The Illumina HiSeq System was used to sequence the amplified TCR beta libraries as 87-base-pair reads. The published analysis was carried out like this. In a later analysis, tens of millions of unique TCR beta chains were counted across the approximately 640 repertoires, and approximately 9.9 million of these chains were shared by at least two donors. To remove PCR and sequencing errors, raw reads were error-corrected and collapsed into unique sequences using a nearest-neighbor algorithm that merged closely related sequences. V, D and J gene segments were assigned by aligning CDR3 sequences to IMGT reference sequences. For a sequence to be retained, a match of at least six nucleotides was required to both a V gene segment and a J gene segment. Rearrangements were called productive when the CDR3 lacked stop codons and stayed in frame with V and J; all others were non-productive. Following IMGT convention, CDR3 was defined as the stretch from the second conserved V-encoded cysteine up to the conserved J-encoded phenylalanine. In an earlier analysis of approximately 500 of the donors, sequences lacking an unambiguous match to a single V gene segment were excluded. In an earlier analysis of 450 to 700 of the donors, V segments were called functional above 56.7% productive rearrangements and were called segregating when the between-donor standard deviation exceeded 5%. A statistical classification framework was built for diagnosing cytomegalovirus status from the catalog of TCR beta chain sequences. A later analysis assigned V and J genes by comparing TCR nucleotide sequences with IMGT/GENE-DB human TR gene sequences. Using the TCRdist pipeline, a later analysis assigned CDR3 sequences along with most-parsimonious VDJ recombination scenarios. In a later analysis, each TCR beta chain was defined by its CDR3 amino acid sequence together with its V-gene family, and reads lacking a unique V-gene family were excluded. To address suspected cross-contamination and a sequencing artifact, a later analysis removed 450 to 700 highly shared, low-generation-probability nucleotide sequences. In a later analysis, a clonal expansion index for each public chain was calculated from normalized within-repertoire ranks of inferred template counts. A later analysis computed generation probabilities with a VDJ recombination model fitted to out-of-frame rearrangements, and checked the results against IGoR. Hypergeometric tests were used in a later analysis to score TCR-TCR, TCR-HLA and TCR-CMV co-occurrence, with a repertoire-size bias correction applied to the TCR pairs. To estimate false discovery rates, a later analysis permuted the HLA or CMV assignments 20 times. In a later analysis, co-occurring TCRs were grouped using DBSCAN, and TCRdist sequence similarity was added for clustering within HLA-allele-positive subsets. For co-occurrence clustering, repertoires with fewer than 30,000 or more than 120,000 public chains were excluded, along with a handful of repertoires with anomalous nucleotide sharing. The table comes from immuneACCESS by way of TCRdb, which keeps in-frame sequences with V and J called. Part of the clones is missing from these tables; in studies checked, under half for an unresolved V gene and the rest for unknown reasons. From that table come the V and J calls and clone size; the DNA was used to work out D and trimming. The sample contains about 130,000 clones, 80% to 85% of them found a single time. The ten biggest clones cover 1% of the sample.

The sequencing sample was made of PBMCs. The sequence was obtained from a human donor in good health. The sequence links TRBV5-6 to TRBJ2-3; TRBD2 is perhaps the D gene, given 5 matching bases. The CDR3 corresponds to CASSFEGTTDTQYF. The nucleotides are TGTGCCAGCAGCTTTGAGGGAACCACGGATACGCAGTATTTT.